The rows below give T cell receptor beta chains drawn from one sample of a study of cytomegalovirus exposure and HLA in healthy donors. The repertoire was sequenced with immunoSEQ multiplex PCR; TCRdb's copy has only in-frame clones and lacks some. Of 110,000 to 150,000 clones in the sample, 75% to 80% are singletons; the top ten hold about 3.7%. Sequenced sample: PBMCs. Every receptor here comes from a male donor in good health and CMV-seronegative. Each CDR3 is given with its conserved first and last residue. D genes are given only for firm matches. Rows give clone size only sometimes, using once, few, many, or a class for an expanded clone.

>.|.|TRBJ1-1|TRBV5-1|16
TGCGCCAGCAGCTCGGGACTTCCCCTGGGGGGCACTGAAGCTTTCTTT
CASSSGLPLGGTEAFF
>TRBD2|few|TRBJ2-2|TRBV6-5|14
TGTGCCAGCAAGCAGCGGGGGTACACCGGGGAGCTGTTTTTT
CASKQRGYTGELFF
>TRBD1|.|TRBJ2-1|TRBV6-5|15
TGTGCCAGCAGATTCCGGGACAGGTCGCACAATGAGCAGTTCTTC
CASRFRDRSHNEQFF
>TRBD2|.|TRBJ2-3|TRBV19|16
TGTGCCAGTAGTGAATGGACTAGCGGGATGACAGATACGCAGTATTTT
CASSEWTSGMTDTQYF
>.|.|TRBJ1-6|TRBV5-1|15
TGCGCCAGCAGCTTGGTAGGGAGGAATAATTCACCCCTCCACTTT
CASSLVGRNNSPLHF
>.|.|TRBJ2-2|TRBV9|15
TGTGCCAGCAGCGTAGCTCAGGGCCCCACCGGGGAGCTGTTTTTT
CASSVAQGPTGELFF
>TRBD2|.|TRBJ2-3|TRBV18|19
TGTGCCAGCTCAGCCCTTGCCGGGACTAGCGGGCGAAGCACAGATACGCAGTATTTT
CASSALAGTSGRSTDTQYF
>TRBD1|.|TRBJ2-3|TRBV12-5|17
TGTGCTAGTGGTTTGCTTACGCTCGGACAGGTGACAGATACGCAGTATTTT
CASGLLTLGQVTDTQYF
>.|.|TRBJ1-3|TRBV7-3|15
TGTGCCAGCAGTCCCCAGGGAAGCTCTGGAAACACCATATATTTT
CASSPQGSSGNTIYF
>.|.|TRBJ2-5|TRBV7-8|13
TGTGCCAGCAGCTTGTCGGTCGCGGAGACCCAGTACTTC
CASSLSVAETQYF
>.|.|TRBJ2-3|TRBV7-2|15
TGTGCCAGCAGCTTAGCGGGGCCGGGCACAGATACGCAGTATTTT
CASSLAGPGTDTQYF
>.|.|TRBJ1-2|TRBV2|15
TGTGCCAGCAGAAACACAGGGTCCTGGGCCTATGGCTACACCTTC
CASRNTGSWAYGYTF
>.|.|TRBJ1-1|TRBV11-2|13
TGTGCCAGCAGGGTGGACAGGAACACTGAAGCTTTCTTT
CASRVDRNTEAFF
>.|.|TRBJ1-4|TRBV18|13
TGTGCCAGCTCACGGGGTACAGGGTACAGTTTGTTTTTT
CASSRGTGYSLFF
>.|.|TRBJ1-1|TRBV6-4|13
TGTGCCAGCAGCCATACAGGGAACACTGAAGCTTTCTTT
CASSHTGNTEAFF
>TRBD2|.|TRBJ2-3|TRBV7-9|15
TGTTCCAGCACCCCGAATAGCGGGGGTACAGATACGCAGTATTTT
CSSTPNSGGTDTQYF
>TRBD1|.|TRBJ2-2|TRBV5-4|15
TGTGCCAGCAGTAGGGACAGGGGGATCGCCGGGGAGCTGTTTTTT
CASSRDRGIAGELFF
>.|.|TRBJ2-1|TRBV9|16
TGTGCCAGCAGCGTAGAACCGGGAGTAGGGTACAATGAGCAGTTCTTC
CASSVEPGVGYNEQFF
>TRBD1|.|TRBJ1-3|TRBV6-5|14
TGTGCCAGCAGCTTACAGGGGTCTGGAAACACCATATATTTT
CASSLQGSGNTIYF
>TRBD2|.|TRBJ2-7|TRBV4-1|21
TGCGCCAGCAGCCAAGATAAGGGTATCGGACTAGCGGGAGACCTCTCCTACGAGCAGTACTTC
CASSQDKGIGLAGDLSYEQYF
>.|.|TRBJ2-4|TRBV10-3|16
TGTGCCATCAGTGAGCCTCCTCCAGGGGCCAAAAACAGTCAGTACTTC
CAISEPPPGAKNSQYF
>.|.|TRBJ2-3|TRBV4-3|15
TGCGCCAGCAGCCAAGATATGGGAGCAGCAGATACGCAGTATTTT
CASSQDMGAADTQYF
>TRBD1|few|TRBJ1-4|TRBV14|18
TGTGCCAGCAGCCAAGGACCGACGCAGGGGGCAAATAATGAAAAACTGTTTTTT
CASSQGPTQGANNEKLFF
>.|.|TRBJ2-7|TRBV25-1|12
TGTGCCAGCACCAGCGTTGCCTACGAGCAGTACTTC
CASTSVAYEQYF
>.|.|TRBJ1-1|TRBV10-3|12
TGTGCCATCAGTGACCTGGCTACTGAAGCTTTCTTT
CAISDLATEAFF
>.|.|TRBJ2-1|TRBV7-2|13
TGTGCCAGCAGCCCCGGACTACTCAATGAGCAGTTCTTC
CASSPGLLNEQFF
>.|.|TRBJ1-2|TRBV11-3|14
TGTGCCAGCAGCTTGGCGGCAGGGCGTTATGGCTACACCTTC
CASSLAAGRYGYTF
>.|.|TRBJ2-5|TRBV5-6|13
TGTGCCAGCAGCCCAACTGTGCAAGAGACCCAGTACTTC
CASSPTVQETQYF
>TRBD1|.|TRBJ1-1|TRBV4-3|15
TGCGCCAGCAGCCGAGGACAGGGGTTGAACACTGAAGCTTTCTTT
CASSRGQGLNTEAFF
>.|.|TRBJ2-1|TRBV13|13
TGTGCCAGCCTGGAGGGTTTGAAGAATGAGCAGTTCTTC
CASLEGLKNEQFF
>TRBD2|.|TRBJ2-1|TRBV7-8|14
TGTGCCAGCAGGCAGGCCGGGGGGTACAATGAGCAGTTCTTC
CASRQAGGYNEQFF
>TRBD1|.|TRBJ2-7|TRBV5-5|15
TGTGCCAGCAGCTTGTACGACAGGGCTACCTACGAGCAGTACTTC
CASSLYDRATYEQYF
>.|.|TRBJ2-3|TRBV18|13
TGTGCCAGCTCACCCACGGGCACAGATACGCAGTATTTT
CASSPTGTDTQYF
>TRBD2|.|TRBJ2-5|TRBV6-5|12
TGTGCCAGCAGAAGCGGGGGGAAGACCCAGTACTTC
CASRSGGKTQYF
>TRBD1|few|TRBJ1-2|TRBV27|13
TGTGCCAGCAGTTTAGACAGGGGTTACGGCTACACCTTC
CASSLDRGYGYTF
>.|.|TRBJ2-3|TRBV6-5|13
TGTGCCAGCAGGGAGGGCTTTGGGGATACGCAGTATTTT
CASREGFGDTQYF
>.|.|TRBJ2-7|TRBV5-1|12
TGCGCCAGCAGCCCGACAGGTTACGAGCAGTACTTC
CASSPTGYEQYF
>TRBD2|.|TRBJ2-2|TRBV6-6|16
TGTGCCAGCAGCTCGGGACTAGCGGGACACACCGGGGAGCTGTTTTTT
CASSSGLAGHTGELFF
>TRBD1|.|TRBJ2-7|TRBV5-1|15
TGCGCCAGCAGCGCGGGACAGGGGAGTCCCTACGAGCAGTACTTC
CASSAGQGSPYEQYF
>.|.|TRBJ2-7|TRBV10-2|13
TGCGCCACCGAGAGCGGTAGCTCCTACGAGCAGTACTTC
CATESGSSYEQYF
>.|.|TRBJ2-7|TRBV14|15
TGTGCCAGCAGCCATTCCTTATCCGAAACCTACGAGCAGTACTTC
CASSHSLSETYEQYF
>.|.|TRBJ2-1|TRBV7-6|12
TGTGCCAGCAGCAAACTTACGAATGAGCAGTTCTTC
CASSKLTNEQFF